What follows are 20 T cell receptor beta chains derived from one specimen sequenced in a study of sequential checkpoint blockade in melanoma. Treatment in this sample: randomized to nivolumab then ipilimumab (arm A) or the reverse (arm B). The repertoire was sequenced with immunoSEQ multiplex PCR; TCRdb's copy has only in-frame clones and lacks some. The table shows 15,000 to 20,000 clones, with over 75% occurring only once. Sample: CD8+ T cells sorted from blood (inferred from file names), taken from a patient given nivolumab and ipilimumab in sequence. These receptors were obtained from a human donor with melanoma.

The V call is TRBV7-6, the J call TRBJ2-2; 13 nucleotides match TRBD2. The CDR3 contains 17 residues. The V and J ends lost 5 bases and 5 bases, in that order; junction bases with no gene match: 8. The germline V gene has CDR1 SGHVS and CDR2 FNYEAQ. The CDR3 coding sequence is TGTGCCAGCAGCCAAACTAGCGGGAGGGCCTGGACCGGGGAGCTGTTTTTT. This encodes CASSQTSGRAWTGELFF.

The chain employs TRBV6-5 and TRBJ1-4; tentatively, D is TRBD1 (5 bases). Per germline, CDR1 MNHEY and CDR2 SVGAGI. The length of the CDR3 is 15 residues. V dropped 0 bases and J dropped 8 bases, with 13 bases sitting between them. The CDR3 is CASSYSGGTYEKLFF. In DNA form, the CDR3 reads TGTGCCAGCAGTTACTCGGGGGGAACCTACGAAAAACTGTTTTTT.

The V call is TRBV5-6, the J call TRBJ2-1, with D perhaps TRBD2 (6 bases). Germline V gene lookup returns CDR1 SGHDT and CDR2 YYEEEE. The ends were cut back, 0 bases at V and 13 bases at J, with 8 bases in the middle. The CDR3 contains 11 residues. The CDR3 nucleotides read TGTGCCAGCAGCTTGGCGGGGGACCAGTTCTTC. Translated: CASSLAGDQFF.

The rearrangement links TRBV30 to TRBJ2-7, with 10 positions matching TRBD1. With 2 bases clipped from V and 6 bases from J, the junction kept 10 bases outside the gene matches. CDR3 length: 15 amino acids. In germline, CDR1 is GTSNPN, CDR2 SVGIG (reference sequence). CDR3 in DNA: TGTGCCTGGAGTTTACCGGGACAGGGGTCTCCCGAGCAGTACTTC. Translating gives CAWSLPGQGSPEQYF.

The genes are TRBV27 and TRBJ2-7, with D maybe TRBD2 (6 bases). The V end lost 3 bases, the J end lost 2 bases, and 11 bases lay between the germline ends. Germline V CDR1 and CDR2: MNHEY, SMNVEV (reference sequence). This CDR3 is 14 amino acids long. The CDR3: CASSLTSGAYEQYF. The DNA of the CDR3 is TGTGCCAGCAGTTTGACTAGTGGGGCCTACGAGCAGTACTTC.

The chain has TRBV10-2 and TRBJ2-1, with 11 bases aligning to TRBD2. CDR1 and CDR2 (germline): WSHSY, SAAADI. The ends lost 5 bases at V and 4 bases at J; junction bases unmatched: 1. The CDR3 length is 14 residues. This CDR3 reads CASSTSGGYNEQFF. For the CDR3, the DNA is TGCGCCAGCAGTACTAGCGGGGGTTACAATGAGCAGTTCTTC.

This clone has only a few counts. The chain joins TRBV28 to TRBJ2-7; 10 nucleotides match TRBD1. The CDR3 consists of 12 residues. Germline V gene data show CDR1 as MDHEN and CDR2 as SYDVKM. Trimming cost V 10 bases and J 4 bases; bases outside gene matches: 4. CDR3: CATRTGGYEQYF. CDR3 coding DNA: TGTGCCACACGGACAGGGGGTTACGAGCAGTACTTC.

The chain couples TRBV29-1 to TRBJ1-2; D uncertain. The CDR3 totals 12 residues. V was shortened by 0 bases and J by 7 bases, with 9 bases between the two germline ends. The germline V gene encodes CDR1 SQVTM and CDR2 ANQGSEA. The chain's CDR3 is CSVEDHSPGYTF. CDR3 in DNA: TGCAGCGTTGAAGATCACAGTCCTGGCTACACCTTC.

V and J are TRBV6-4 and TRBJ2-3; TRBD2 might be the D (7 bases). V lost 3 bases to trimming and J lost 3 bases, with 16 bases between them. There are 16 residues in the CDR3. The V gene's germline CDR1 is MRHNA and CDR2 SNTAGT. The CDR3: CASSEATEGGTDTQYF. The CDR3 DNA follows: TGTGCCAGCAGTGAAGCGACCGAGGGGGGGACAGATACGCAGTATTTT.

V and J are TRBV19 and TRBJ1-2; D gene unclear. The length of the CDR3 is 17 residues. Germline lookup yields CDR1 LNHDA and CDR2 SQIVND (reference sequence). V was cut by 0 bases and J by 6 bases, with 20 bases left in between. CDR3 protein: CASSIEGRPGENDGYTF. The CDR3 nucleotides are TGTGCCAGTAGTATAGAAGGCCGCCCCGGAGAAAACGATGGCTACACCTTC.

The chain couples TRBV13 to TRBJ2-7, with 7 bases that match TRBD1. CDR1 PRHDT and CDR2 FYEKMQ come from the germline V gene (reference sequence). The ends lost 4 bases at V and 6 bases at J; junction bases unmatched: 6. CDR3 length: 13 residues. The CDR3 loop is CASSSDRAREQYF. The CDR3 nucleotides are TGTGCCAGCAGCTCCGACAGGGCGCGCGAGCAGTACTTC.

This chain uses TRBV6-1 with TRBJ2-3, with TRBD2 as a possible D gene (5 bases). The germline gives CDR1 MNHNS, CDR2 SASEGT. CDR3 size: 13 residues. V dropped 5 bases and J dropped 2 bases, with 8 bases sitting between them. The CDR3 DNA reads TGTGCCAGCAGTAGCGGAGACACAGATACGCAGTATTTT. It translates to CASSSGDTDTQYF.

CDR3 residues: CASSVAKGTLNTGELFF. CDR3 sequence (DNA): TGTGCCAGCAGCGTAGCTAAGGGGACTCTGAACACCGGGGAGCTGTTTTTT. This rearrangement joins TRBV9 to TRBJ2-2, with D maybe TRBD2 (6 bases). CDR1 and CDR2 from the germline V gene are SGDLS and YYNGEE. Trimming cost V 0 bases and J 1 base, with 13 bases left between them. CDR3 size: 17 residues.

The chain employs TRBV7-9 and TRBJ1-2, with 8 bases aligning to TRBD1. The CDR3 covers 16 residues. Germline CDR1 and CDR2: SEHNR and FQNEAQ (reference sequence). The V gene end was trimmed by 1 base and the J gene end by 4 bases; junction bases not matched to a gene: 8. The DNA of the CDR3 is TGTGCCAGCAGCTTAGGAGACAGGGGCTCCTTCTATGGCTACACCTTC. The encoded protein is CASSLGDRGSFYGYTF.

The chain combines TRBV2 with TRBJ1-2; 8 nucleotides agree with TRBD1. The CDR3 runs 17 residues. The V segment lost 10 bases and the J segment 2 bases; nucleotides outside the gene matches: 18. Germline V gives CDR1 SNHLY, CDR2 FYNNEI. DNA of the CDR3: TGTGCCACCCAGTTCCGAGAAACAGGGGGAAGAAACTATGGCTACACCTTC. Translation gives CATQFRETGGRNYGYTF.

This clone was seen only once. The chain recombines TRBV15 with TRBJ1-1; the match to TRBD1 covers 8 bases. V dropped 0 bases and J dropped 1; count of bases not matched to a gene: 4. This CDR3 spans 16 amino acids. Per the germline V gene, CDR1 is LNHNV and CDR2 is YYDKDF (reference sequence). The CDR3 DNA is TGTGCCACCAGCAGAGAAACCGGGACAGGGAACACTGAAGCTTTCTTT. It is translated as CATSRETGTGNTEAFF.

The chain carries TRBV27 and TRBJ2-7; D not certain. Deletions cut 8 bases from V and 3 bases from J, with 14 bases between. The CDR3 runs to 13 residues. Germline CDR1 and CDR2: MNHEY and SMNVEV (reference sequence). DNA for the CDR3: TGTGCCAGCTCTCTATCAAACCACTACGAGCAGTACTTC. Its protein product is CASSLSNHYEQYF.

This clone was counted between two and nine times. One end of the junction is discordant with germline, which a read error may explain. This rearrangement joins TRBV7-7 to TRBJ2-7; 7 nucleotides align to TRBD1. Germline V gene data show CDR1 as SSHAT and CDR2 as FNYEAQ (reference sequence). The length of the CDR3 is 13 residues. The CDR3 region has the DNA TGTGCTAGCAGCAGGCGAACAGGGGACGAGCAGTACTTC. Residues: CASSRRTGDEQYF.

The CDR3 sequence: CASSPIAETSSYNEQFF. The CDR3 DNA reads TGCGCCAGCAGCCCCATAGCAGAAACCAGCTCCTACAATGAGCAGTTCTTC. The genes are TRBV4-1 and TRBJ2-1; D remains ambiguous. The CDR3 has 17 residues. Looked up from germline, CDR1 is MGHRA and CDR2 is YSYEKL. V lost 4 bases, J lost 0 bases, and 16 bases lay in between.

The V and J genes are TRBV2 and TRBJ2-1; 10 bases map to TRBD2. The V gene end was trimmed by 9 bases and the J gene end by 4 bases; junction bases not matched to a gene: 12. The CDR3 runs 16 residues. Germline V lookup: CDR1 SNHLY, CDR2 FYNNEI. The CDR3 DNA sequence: TGTGCCAGTAACGGCCTGAGTAGCGGGAGGTACAATGAGCAGTTCTTC. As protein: CASNGLSSGRYNEQFF.